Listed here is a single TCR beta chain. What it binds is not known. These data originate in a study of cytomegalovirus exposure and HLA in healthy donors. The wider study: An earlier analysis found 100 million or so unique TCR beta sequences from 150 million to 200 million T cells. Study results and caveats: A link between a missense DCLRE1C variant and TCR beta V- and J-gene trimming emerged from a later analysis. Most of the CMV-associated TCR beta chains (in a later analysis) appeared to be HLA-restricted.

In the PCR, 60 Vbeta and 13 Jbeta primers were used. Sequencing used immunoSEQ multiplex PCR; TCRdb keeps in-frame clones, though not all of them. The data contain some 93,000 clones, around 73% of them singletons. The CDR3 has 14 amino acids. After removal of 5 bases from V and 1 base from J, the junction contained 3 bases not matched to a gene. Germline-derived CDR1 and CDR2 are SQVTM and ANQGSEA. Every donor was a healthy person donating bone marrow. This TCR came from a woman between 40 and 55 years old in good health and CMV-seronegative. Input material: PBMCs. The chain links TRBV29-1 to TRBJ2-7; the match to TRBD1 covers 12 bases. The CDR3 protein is CSVPGQGASYEQYF. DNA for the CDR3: TGCAGCGTTCCGGGACAGGGGGCTTCCTACGAGCAGTACTTC.